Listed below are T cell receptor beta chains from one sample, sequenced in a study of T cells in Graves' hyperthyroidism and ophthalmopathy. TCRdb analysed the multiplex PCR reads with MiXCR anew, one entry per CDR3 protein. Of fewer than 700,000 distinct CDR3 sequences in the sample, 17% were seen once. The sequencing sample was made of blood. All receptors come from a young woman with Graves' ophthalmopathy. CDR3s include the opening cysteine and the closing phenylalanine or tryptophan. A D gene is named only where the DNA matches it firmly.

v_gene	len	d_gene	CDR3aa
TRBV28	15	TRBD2	CASSGLAGGSETQYF
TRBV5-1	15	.	CASSLTQRTWDTQYF
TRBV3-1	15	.	CASSRQIKSSYEQYF
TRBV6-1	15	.	CASSVGTLPYNEQFF
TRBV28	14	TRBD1	CASSLGQGNEKLFF
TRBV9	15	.	CASSVEGVAGNTIYF
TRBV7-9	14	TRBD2	CASSFSGSLYEQYF
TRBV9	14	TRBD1	CASSRQGARSPLHF
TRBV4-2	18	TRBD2	CASSHGTSGSRSYNEQFF
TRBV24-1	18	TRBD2	CATSDLRSGRVGNYEQYF
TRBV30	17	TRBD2	CAWSARPTSGTQETQYF
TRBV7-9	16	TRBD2	CASSYYSGHSYNEQFF
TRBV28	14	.	CASSNRDQYNEQFF
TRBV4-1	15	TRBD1	CASSQATGQIPEAFF
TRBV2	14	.	CASSGEGSNQPQHF
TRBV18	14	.	CASSPSRGSYGYTF
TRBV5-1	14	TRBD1	CASSLDRGRGEQHF
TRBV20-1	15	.	CSASHLKFSYNEQFF
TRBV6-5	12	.	CASSYDGLSLHF
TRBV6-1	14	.	CASNPSRGTGELFF
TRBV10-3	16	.	CAISESVVHSNQPQHF
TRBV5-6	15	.	CASSLARGGAYEQYF
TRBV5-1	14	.	CASSLDRVEETQYF
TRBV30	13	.	CAWSPGMRAEQFF
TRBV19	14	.	CASSIDWQGYEQYF
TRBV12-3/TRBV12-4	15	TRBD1	CASSMGQGVTGELFF
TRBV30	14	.	CAWSVLEGTGELFF
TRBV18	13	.	CAGSGPEDTEAFF
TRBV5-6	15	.	CASSPEPHRRIGYTF
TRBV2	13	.	CATQPGLDTEAFF
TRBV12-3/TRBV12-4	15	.	CASRSPGPLFEPQHF
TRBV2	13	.	CATLAGGTYEQYF
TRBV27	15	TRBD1	CASSPRTGYNQPQHF
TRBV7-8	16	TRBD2	CASSLDTAGGPNEQYF
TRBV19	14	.	CASSSRGTSYEQYF
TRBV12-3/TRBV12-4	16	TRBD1	CASSLGGTGVTGELFF
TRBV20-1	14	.	CSARASGGTDTQYF
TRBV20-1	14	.	CSLQESTTYNEQFF
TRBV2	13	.	CASRPLENYEQYF
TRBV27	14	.	CASSWQGSNQPQHF
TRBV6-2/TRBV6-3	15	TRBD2	CASQRGTRINNEQFF
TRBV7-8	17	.	CASSLNPFPGPSYEQYF
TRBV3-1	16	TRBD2	CASSQDTSGGYNEQFF
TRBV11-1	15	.	CASSSNRATDTEAFF
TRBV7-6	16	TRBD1	CASSFVDRPKLHEQYF
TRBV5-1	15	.	CASSSSQAAGKEQFF
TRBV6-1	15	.	CASSERNRPTDTQYF
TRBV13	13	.	CASTQSGDTEAFF
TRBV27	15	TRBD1	CASKKGQAFGNEQFF
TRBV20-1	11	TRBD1	CSARTGTEPFF
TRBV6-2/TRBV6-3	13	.	CASSYPDSQGAFF
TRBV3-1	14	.	CASSQGTAPYEQYF
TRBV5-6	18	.	CASSLGGLGNFYNSPLHF
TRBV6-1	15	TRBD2	CASSEAGTRSDEQYF
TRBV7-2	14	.	CASSSTPGTKRGFF